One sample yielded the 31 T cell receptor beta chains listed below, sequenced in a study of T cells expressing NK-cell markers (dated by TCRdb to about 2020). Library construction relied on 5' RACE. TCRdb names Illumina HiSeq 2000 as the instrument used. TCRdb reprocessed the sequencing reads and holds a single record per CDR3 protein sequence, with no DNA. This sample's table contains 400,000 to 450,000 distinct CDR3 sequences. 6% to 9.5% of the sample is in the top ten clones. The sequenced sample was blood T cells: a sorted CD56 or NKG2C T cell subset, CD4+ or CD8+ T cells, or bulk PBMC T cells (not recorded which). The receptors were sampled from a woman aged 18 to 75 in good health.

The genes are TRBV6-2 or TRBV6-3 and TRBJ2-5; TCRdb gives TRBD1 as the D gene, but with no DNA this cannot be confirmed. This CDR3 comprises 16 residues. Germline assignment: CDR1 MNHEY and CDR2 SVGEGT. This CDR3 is CASSTRQGVLQETQYF.

CDR3 sequence reads: CASSSFSAYEQYF. The chain employs TRBV6-5 and TRBJ2-7. The CDR3 totals 13 residues. Germline V gene data show CDR1 as MNHEY and CDR2 as SVGAGI.

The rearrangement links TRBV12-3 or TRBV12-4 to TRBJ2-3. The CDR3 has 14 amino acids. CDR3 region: CASRLAGTSDTQYF.

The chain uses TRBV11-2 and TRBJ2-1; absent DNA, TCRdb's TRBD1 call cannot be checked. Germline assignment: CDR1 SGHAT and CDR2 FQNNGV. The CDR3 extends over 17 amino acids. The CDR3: CASSFDRDRAPYNEQFF.

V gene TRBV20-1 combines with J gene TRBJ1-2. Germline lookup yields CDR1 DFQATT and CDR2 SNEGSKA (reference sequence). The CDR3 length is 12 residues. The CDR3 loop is CSARGPVSGYTF.

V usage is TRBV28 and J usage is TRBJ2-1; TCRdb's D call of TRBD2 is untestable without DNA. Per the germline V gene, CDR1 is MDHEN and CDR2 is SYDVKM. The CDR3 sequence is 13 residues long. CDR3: CASSYGGRGEQFF.

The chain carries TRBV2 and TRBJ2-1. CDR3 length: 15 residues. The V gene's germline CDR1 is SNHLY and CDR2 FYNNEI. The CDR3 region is CASSDSGGSYNEQFF.

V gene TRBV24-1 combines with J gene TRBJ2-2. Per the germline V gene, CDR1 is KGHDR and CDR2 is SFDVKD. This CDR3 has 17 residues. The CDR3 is CATSDLSGVEGTGELFF.

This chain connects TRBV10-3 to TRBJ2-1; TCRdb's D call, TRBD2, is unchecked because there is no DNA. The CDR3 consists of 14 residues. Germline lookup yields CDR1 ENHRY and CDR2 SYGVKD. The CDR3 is CAISAHLEEDEQFF.

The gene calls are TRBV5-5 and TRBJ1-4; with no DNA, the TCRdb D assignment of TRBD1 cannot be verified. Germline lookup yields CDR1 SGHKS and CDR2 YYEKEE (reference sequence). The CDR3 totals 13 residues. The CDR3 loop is CASGPGRNEKLFF.

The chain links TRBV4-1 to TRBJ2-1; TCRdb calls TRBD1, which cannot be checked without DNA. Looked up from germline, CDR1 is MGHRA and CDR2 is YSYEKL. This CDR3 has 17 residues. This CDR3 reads CASSQEGASGAYNEQFF.

CDR3 sequence reads: CASSGIYNEQFF. The chain couples TRBV11-2 to TRBJ2-1. The germline V gene encodes CDR1 SGHAT and CDR2 FQNNGV. This CDR3 is built from 12 residues.

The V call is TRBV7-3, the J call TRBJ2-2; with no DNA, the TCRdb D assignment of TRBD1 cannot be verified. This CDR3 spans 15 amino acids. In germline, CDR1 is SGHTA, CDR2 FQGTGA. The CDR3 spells CASSLSGGLTGELFF.

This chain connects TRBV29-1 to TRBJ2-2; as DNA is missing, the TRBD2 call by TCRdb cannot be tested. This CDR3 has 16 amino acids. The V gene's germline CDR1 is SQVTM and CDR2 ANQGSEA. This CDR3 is CSVEGGDYRNTGELFF.

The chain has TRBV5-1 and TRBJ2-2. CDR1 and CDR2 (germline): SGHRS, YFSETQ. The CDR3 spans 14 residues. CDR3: CASSFLMNTGELFF.

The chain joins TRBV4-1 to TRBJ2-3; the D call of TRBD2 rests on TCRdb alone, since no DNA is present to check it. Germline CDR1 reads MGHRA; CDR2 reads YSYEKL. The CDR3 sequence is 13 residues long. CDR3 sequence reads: CASTGGSTDTQYF.

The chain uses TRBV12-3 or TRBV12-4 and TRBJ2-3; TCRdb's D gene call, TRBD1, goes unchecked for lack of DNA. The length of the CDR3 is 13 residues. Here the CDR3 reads CASSIRDTDTQYF.

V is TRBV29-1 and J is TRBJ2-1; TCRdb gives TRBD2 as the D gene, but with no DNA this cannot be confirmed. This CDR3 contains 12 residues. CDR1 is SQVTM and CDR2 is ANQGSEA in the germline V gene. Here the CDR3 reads CSVAGLGNEQFF.

Here the CDR3 reads CASSRTGLANGYTF. The rearrangement uses TRBV28 and TRBJ1-2. The CDR3 runs 14 residues. The germline CDR1 and CDR2 sequences are MDHEN and SYDVKM.

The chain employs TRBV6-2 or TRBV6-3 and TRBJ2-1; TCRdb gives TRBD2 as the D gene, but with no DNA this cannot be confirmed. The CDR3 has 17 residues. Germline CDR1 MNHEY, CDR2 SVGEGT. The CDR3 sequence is CASSFGRVSAYYNEQFF.

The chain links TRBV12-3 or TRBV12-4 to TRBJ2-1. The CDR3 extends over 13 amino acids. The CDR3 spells CASSSRMEDEQFF.

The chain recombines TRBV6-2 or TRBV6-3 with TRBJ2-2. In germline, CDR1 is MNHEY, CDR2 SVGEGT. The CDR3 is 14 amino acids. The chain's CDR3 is CASSTSRDTGELFF.

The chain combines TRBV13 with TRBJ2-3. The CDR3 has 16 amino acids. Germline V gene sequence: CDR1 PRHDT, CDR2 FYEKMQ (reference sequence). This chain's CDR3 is CASSSDRGGGTDTQYF.

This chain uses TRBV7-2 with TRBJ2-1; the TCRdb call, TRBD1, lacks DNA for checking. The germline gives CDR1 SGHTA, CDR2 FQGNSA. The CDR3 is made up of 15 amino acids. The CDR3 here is CASSPGVRSYNEQFF.

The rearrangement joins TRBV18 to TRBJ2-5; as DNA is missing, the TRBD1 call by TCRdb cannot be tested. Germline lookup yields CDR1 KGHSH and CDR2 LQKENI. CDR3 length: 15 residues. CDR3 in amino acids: CASSPSGTGKETQYF.

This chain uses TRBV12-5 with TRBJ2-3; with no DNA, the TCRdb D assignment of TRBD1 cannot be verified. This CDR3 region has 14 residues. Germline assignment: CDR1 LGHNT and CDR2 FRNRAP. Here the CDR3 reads CASGPRGRTDTQYF.

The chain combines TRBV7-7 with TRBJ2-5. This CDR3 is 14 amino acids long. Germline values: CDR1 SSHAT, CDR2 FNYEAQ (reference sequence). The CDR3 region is CASSLGVLEETQYF.

The CDR3 reads CASSPTGYEAFF. V gene TRBV7-2 combines with J gene TRBJ1-1; TCRdb indicates TRBD1, and absent DNA this call remains unverified. This CDR3 is built from 12 residues. Germline V lookup: CDR1 SGHTA, CDR2 FQGNSA.

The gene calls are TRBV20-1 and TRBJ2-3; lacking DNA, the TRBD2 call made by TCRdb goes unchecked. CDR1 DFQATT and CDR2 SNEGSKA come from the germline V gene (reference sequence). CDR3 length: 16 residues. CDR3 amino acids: CSASKGVEGSTDTQYF.

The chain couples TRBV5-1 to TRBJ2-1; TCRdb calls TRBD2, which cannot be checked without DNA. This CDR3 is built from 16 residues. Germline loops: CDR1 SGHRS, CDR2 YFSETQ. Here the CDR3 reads CASSSYSGTSKNEQFF.

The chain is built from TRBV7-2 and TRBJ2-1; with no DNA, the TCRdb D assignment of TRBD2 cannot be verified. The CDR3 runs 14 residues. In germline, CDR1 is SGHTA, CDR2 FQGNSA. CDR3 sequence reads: CASLNGLADNEQFF. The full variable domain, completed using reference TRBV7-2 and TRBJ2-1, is GAGVSQSPSNKVTEKGKDVELRCDPISGHTALYWYRQSLGQGLEFLIYFQGNSAPDKSGLPSDRFSAERTGGSVSTLTIQRTQQEDSAVYLCASLNGLADNEQFFGPGTRLTVL.